This T cell receptor (beta chain) is from a study of blood T cell repertoires in COVID-19. For the study at large: COVID-19 samples from acute and convalescent phases originated in the United States, Italy and Spain. The analysed material was cDNA or gDNA that came from T cells, B-cell-depleted T cells, or PBMCs.

Data came from immunoSEQ multiplex PCR; TCRdb stores just in-frame clones and leaves some out. The sample records about 180,000 clones, 88% being singletons. Recovered participants had two consecutive negative NP/OP PCR tests, healthcare professional clearance, or symptom resolution. The CDR3 loop spans 13 amino acids. Germline CDR1 and CDR2: MNHEY and SVGAGI. V lost 7 bases to trimming and J lost 5 bases, with 15 bases between them. Specimen: PBMCs or T cells enriched from blood (not recorded which). The rearrangement links TRBV6-5 to TRBJ2-7; D may be TRBD2 (7 bases). The origin of this receptor is a woman aged 18-30 years who had recovered from COVID-19. CDR3 loop: CASIMGGADEQYF. CDR3 DNA: TGTGCCAGCATCATGGGGGGGGCGGACGAGCAGTACTTC.